This passage covers 9 T cell receptor beta chains from one sample sequenced in a study of T-cell memory formation after mild COVID-19. MiXCR was run by TCRdb on the 5' RACE reads, yielding one entry per CDR3 protein. The repertoire has over 70,000 distinct CDR3 sequences, more than 12% of them found once; the top ten carry roughly two fifths. Source material: PBMCs or a T cell subset sorted from them (not recorded which). These receptors were collected from a young man who had mild COVID-19 (a few samples of this study predate the infection). Cell type and time point are not known.

The gene calls are TRBV2 and TRBJ2-1, with D possibly being TRBD1 (6 bases). Germline V gives CDR1 SNHLY, CDR2 FYNNEI. There are 15 residues in the CDR3. The ends were cut back, 4 bases at V and 0 bases at J, with 10 bases in the middle. CDR3 protein: CASSGRTASYNEQFF. DNA for the CDR3: TGTGCCAGCAGTGGCCGGACAGCCTCCTACAATGAGCAGTTCTTC.

The rearrangement joins TRBV9 to TRBJ1-4; D gene uncertain. CDR1 and CDR2 from the germline V gene are SGDLS and YYNGEE. Trimming removed 5 bases from V and 4 bases from J, with 3 bases in between. The CDR3 consists of 11 residues. The CDR3: CASSDNEKLFF. The DNA for the CDR3 is TGTGCCAGCAGTGATAATGAAAAACTGTTTTTT.

This clonotype has just a few counts. The V and J genes are TRBV6-5 and TRBJ2-1; tentative D call: TRBD2 (6 bases). This CDR3 is built from 16 residues. Germline lookup yields CDR1 MNHEY and CDR2 SVGAGI. V lost 5 bases to trimming and J lost 5 bases, with 19 bases between them. CDR3 bases: TGTGCCAGCAGTCTGAGGGGTGCGGGGTATCACAATGAGCAGTTCTTC. Amino acids: CASSLRGAGYHNEQFF.

This clonotype was recorded many times. The chain recombines TRBV2 with TRBJ1-6; D perhaps matches TRBD1 (6 bases). With 8 bases removed from V and 18 bases from J, the gap between germline ends came to 23 bases. The CDR3 has 13 amino acids. Germline V gives CDR1 SNHLY, CDR2 FYNNEI. The CDR3 sequence: CASLGQSLDLYHF. The CDR3 DNA follows: TGTGCCAGCCTTGGACAGTCTCTCGACCTGTACCACTTT. Full variable domain (rest looked up from reference TRBV2 and TRBJ1-6): EPEVTQTPSHQVTQMGQEVILRCVPISNHLYFYWYRQILGQKVEFLVSFYNNEISEKSEIFDDQFSVERPDGSNFTLKIRSTKLEDSAMYFCASLGQSLDLYHFGNGTRLTVT.

The chain uses TRBV5-4 and TRBJ2-1; tentative D call: TRBD1 (5 bases). The V and J ends lost 4 bases and 9 bases respectively, with 17 bases between them. The CDR3 length is 14 residues. CDR1 SGHNT and CDR2 YYREEE come from the germline V gene (reference sequence). DNA of the CDR3: TGTGCCAGCAGCGATACAGGTTCCTGGTTTGAGCAGTTCTTC. It yields the protein CASSDTGSWFEQFF.

The chain couples TRBV15 to TRBJ2-7; 7 bases align to TRBD1. CDR1 is LNHNV and CDR2 is YYDKDF in the germline V gene (reference sequence). The CDR3 extends over 14 amino acids. With V trimmed by 4 bases and J by 3 bases, 6 bases remained unmatched. CDR3 sequence (DNA): TGTGCCACCAGCACACCGGGACAGCGCTACGAGCAGTACTTC. This codes for CATSTPGQRYEQYF.

This clonotype has just a few counts. This chain connects TRBV19 to TRBJ2-3, with 7 bases lining up with TRBD1. Looked up from germline, CDR1 is LNHDA and CDR2 is SQIVND (reference sequence). The CDR3 is 14 amino acids. J gave up 4 bases and V 5 bases, and 6 bases lay outside the gene matches. In DNA form, the CDR3 reads TGTGCCAGTAGTGGAAGGGGGCGAGCAGATACGCAGTATTTT. This gives the protein CASSGRGRADTQYF.

V is TRBV4-1 and J is TRBJ2-1, with unresolved D. Germline V lookup: CDR1 MGHRA, CDR2 YSYEKL. The CDR3 spans 13 residues. Trimming shortened V by 6 bases and J by 0 bases, and 6 bases separated the two germline ends. CDR3 nucleotides: TGCGCCAGCAGGCCCAGCTCCTACAATGAGCAGTTCTTC. It encodes CASRPSSYNEQFF.

The chain employs TRBV5-6 and TRBJ1-6; the match to TRBD1 covers 8 bases. V was clipped by 4 bases and J by 7 bases; unmatched bases: 4. Per the germline V gene, CDR1 is SGHDT and CDR2 is YYEEEE. This CDR3 region has 14 residues. The CDR3 region has the DNA TGTGCCAGCAGCGCCGGGACAGGAAATTCACCCCTCCACTTT. Its translation: CASSAGTGNSPLHF.